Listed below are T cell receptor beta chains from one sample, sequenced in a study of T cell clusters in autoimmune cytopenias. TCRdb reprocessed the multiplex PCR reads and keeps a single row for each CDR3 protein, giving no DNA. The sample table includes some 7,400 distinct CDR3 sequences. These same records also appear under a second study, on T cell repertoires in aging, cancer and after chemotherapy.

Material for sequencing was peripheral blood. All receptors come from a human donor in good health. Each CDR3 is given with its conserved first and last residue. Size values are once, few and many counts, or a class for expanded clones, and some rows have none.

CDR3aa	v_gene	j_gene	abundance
CAISEWGTNQGYNEQFF	TRBV10-3	TRBJ2-1	-
CASSLYSPRERRTQYF	TRBV5-6	TRBJ2-5	medium-sized
CASSPQGIDTEAFF	TRBV18	TRBJ1-1	-
CASRTQRSGANVLTF	TRBV12-3/TRBV12-4	TRBJ2-6	medium-sized
CASSWGTGGGEKLFF	TRBV5-6	TRBJ1-4	-
CASSIAAATYEQYF	TRBV19	TRBJ2-7	medium-sized
CASSQSMTSGMQETQYF	TRBV23-1	TRBJ2-5	-
CASSPPTGSLAPSNQPQHF	TRBV19	TRBJ1-5	-
CASSLPISSSGANVLTF	TRBV27	TRBJ2-6	-
CASSLRDAGNNEQFF	TRBV27	TRBJ2-1	-
CASSLTAADTQYF	TRBV12-3/TRBV12-4	TRBJ2-3	-
CAWRKEGGEQFF	TRBV30	TRBJ2-1	medium-sized
CASSFQGGDTGELFF	TRBV5-1	TRBJ2-2	-
CASSPGLAGRWGNTGELFF	TRBV12-3/TRBV12-4	TRBJ2-2	-
CASSPWTSGRYGELFF	TRBV18	TRBJ2-2	-
CAWYRGRVSNTEAFF	TRBV30	TRBJ1-1	-
CASSLASGGFQPSTDTQYF	TRBV5-1	TRBJ2-3	-
CASSMSGTDTQYF	TRBV19	TRBJ2-3	medium-sized
CASSLGRAGELFF	TRBV7-9	TRBJ2-2	-
CASSPGTSGRAETQYF	TRBV19	TRBJ2-5	medium-sized
CASSFPGHPIYEKLFF	TRBV5-6	TRBJ1-4	-
CATPREGNEKLFF	TRBV7-9	TRBJ1-4	-
CASRSGGGSYEQYF	TRBV5-4	TRBJ2-7	-
CASSQDRVNEQFF	TRBV12-3/TRBV12-4	TRBJ2-1	-
CASSLGAGGLADTQYF	TRBV27	TRBJ2-3	-
CATSREQGGSYEQYF	TRBV15	TRBJ2-7	medium-sized
CSVDLRSGSHEQYF	TRBV29-1	TRBJ2-7	medium-sized
CASSYPPQGPNTGELFF	TRBV6-5	TRBJ2-2	medium-sized